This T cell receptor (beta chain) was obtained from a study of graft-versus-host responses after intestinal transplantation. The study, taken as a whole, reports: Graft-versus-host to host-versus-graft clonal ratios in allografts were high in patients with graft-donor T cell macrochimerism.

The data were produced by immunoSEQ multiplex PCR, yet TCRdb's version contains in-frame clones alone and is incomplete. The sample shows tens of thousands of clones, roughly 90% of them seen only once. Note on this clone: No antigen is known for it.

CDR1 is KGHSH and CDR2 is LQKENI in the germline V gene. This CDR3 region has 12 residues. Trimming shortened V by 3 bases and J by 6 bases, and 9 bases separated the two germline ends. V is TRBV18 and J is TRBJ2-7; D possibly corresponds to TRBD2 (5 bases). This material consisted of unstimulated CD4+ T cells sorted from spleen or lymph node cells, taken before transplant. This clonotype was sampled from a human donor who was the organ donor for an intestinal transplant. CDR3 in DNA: TGTGCCAGCTCACCCGAACGGGGCGAGCAGTACTTC. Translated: CASSPERGEQYF.